This TCR beta chain is from a study of T cells in women clearing cervical HPV infection. Study as a whole: Cases were women with histologically confirmed HPV16-related CIN3 or worse, including a couple of invasive cancers. Controls gave blood once infection was undetectable; cases at lesion identification. Case blood was drawn a median around 140 days after lesion detection.

This CDR3 is built from 16 residues. CDR1 and CDR2 from the germline V gene are LNHDA and SQIVND (reference sequence). After removal of 1 base from V and 0 bases from J, the junction contained 6 bases not matched to a gene. Notes on the study in general: Cases and controls were distinguished at AUC 0.83 by richness and V genes.

In the case of this clone: Its antigen is undetermined. The read is 3 residues too short to cover the CDR3 end, so that end is filled in from the germline J gene.

This table comes from immunoSEQ multiplex PCR, and its TCRdb copy is limited to in-frame clones, with some not included. The table lists about 35,000 clones. The chain joins TRBV19 to TRBJ2-7, with 7 nucleotides matching TRBD2. Input material: blood buffy coat. This clonotype was obtained from a woman between 18 and 69 years old with a cervical HPV16 infection that either progressed to CIN3+ or cleared (not recorded which). CDR3 protein: CASSIGGRPHSYEQYF. CDR3 DNA, as far as it was read: TGTGCCAGTAGTATAGGCGGGAGACCCCACTCCTACGAG.